This TCR beta chain was obtained from a study of OX40 agonist ivuxolimab in advanced cancers. Study summary: Ivuxolimab, an agonistic anti-OX40 (CD134) antibody, was given to patients. Cohort: about 82% men, mean age approximately 60, aged about 20 to 85. Study-wide results and limits: Compared with CD4+, CD8+ T cells on average had more expanded clones.

The method was immunoSEQ multiplex PCR; TCRdb's version includes in-frame clones alone and lacks a portion of them. This table has 49,000 or so clones, approximately 80% appearing once. For this clone: The antigen remains unidentified.

This CDR3 has 14 amino acids. V shed 7 bases and J shed 5 bases, with 17 bases lying between them. Germline loops: CDR1 SEHNR, CDR2 FQNEAQ (reference sequence). The sequencing used CD4+ or CD8+ T cells sorted from blood, collected in a trial of the OX40 agonist ivuxolimab. The source of this sequence is an adult with an advanced solid tumor such as melanoma, head and neck, liver or kidney cancer. This rearrangement joins TRBV7-9 to TRBJ1-1, with a possible D match to TRBD1 (5 bases). The CDR3: CASTQRGVRTEAFF. CDR3 nucleotide sequence: TGTGCCAGCACCCAAAGAGGGGTGAGGACTGAAGCTTTCTTT.